This T cell receptor beta chain was obtained from a study of identical twins. Regarding the study as a whole: Memory repertoires lacked the insertion deficit that abundant cord blood beta clonotypes showed.

Unique molecular identifiers were present on cDNA, and template switching added a universal primer site. TCRdb redid the calling of the 5' RACE reads with MiXCR, one entry per CDR3 protein. The top ten clones hold approximately 0.5% of a sample with approximately 490,000 distinct CDR3 sequences, approximately 20% of them seen once. This CDR3 has 14 residues. Germline loops: CDR1 MNHEY, CDR2 SMNVEV (reference sequence). V was shortened by 0 bases and J by 8 bases, with 11 bases between the two germline ends. As regards this clonotype: Its antigen is undetermined.

These records were also assigned to another study, of yellow fever vaccine responses in identical twins. That source notes: Reports say the vaccine T cell response in twins looked partly convergent and partly personalized.

This TCR came from a woman aged 18 to 35 in good health. Source material: CD4+ T cells sorted from blood. The chain joins TRBV27 to TRBJ2-1; D not certain. The CDR3 here is CASSLSRVRDEQFF. The DNA for the CDR3 is TGTGCCAGCAGTTTATCTAGGGTACGGGATGAGCAGTTCTTC.